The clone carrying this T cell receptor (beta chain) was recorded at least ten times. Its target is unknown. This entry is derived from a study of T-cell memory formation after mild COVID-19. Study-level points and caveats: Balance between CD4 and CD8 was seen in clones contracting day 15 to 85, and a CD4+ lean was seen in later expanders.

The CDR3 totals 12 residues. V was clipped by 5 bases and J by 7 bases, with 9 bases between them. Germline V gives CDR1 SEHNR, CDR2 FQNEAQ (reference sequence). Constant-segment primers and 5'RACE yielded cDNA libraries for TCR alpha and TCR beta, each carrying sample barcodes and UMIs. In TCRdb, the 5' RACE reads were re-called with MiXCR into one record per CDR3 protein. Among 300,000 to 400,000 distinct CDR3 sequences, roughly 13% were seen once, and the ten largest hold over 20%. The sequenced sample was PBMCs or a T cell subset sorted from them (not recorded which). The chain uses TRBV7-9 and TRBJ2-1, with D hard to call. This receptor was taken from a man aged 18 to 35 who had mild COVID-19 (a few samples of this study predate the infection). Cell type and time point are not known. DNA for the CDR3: TGTGCCAGCAGCACTACTAAAAATGAGCAGTTCTTC. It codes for CASSTTKNEQFF.